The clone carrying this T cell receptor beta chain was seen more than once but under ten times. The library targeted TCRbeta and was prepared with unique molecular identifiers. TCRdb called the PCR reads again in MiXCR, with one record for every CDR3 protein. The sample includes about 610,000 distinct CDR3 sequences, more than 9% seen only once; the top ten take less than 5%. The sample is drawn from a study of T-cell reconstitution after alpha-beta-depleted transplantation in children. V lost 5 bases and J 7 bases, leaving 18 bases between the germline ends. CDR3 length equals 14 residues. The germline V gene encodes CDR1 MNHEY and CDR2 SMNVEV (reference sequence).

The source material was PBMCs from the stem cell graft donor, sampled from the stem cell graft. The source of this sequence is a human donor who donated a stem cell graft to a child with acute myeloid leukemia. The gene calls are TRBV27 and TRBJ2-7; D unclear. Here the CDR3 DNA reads TGTGCCAGCAGTAACCCCCCTGTCGGGCTAGAGCAGTACTTC. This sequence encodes CASSNPPVGLEQYF.